This T cell receptor beta chain derives from a study of response to subunit inactivated influenza vaccine. The CDR3 length is 14 residues. Trimming took 0 bases from V and 8 from J, leaving 14 bases between them. Germline-derived CDR1 and CDR2 are SGDLS and YYNGEE. This clonotype was detected only a few times. Each CDR3 protein is one row after TCRdb ran MiXCR on the RT-PCR reads. The repertoire consists of just under 550,000 distinct CDR3 sequences, with around a quarter occurring once and the leading ten covering 2.5% to 3.5%. A further study also used this sample, focusing on T cells expressing NK-cell markers. That work contributes: The authors made TCR beta cDNA libraries by 5'RACE template switching. This switching added a universal primer site and UMIs.

The gene calls are TRBV9 and TRBJ1-2, with D hard to call. The TCR comes from a man aged 50-60 years who received an inactivated influenza vaccine. The material was CD4+ T cells sorted from PBMCs, obtained 12 days after vaccination. Written as DNA, the CDR3 is TGTGCCAGCAGCGTAGGGGTAGACCCCCGGGGCTACACCTTC. Its translation: CASSVGVDPRGYTF.